These 18 T cell receptor beta chains share one sample of origin, sequenced in a study of monozygotic twins with inflammatory bowel disease. With the 5' RACE reads reprocessed, TCRdb shows one record per CDR3 protein and no DNA. This sample's clone table lists 330,000 or so distinct CDR3 sequences. The sequenced material came from blood. Receptors originate from a human donor with ulcerative colitis or Crohn's disease, or a healthy co-twin of an affected twin (not recorded which).

The rearrangement uses TRBV4-2 and TRBJ2-3; with no DNA, the TCRdb D assignment of TRBD2 cannot be verified. Germline V lookup: CDR1 LGHNA, CDR2 YNFKEQ. This CDR3 comprises 16 residues. CDR3 region: CASSPLLLAQTDTQYF.

The rearrangement joins TRBV3-1 to TRBJ2-7. The CDR3 sequence is 17 residues long. Germline assignment: CDR1 LGHDT and CDR2 YNNKEL (reference sequence). This CDR3 is CASSPTSISPSSYEQYF.

V gene TRBV6-1 combines with J gene TRBJ2-1. The V gene's germline CDR1 is MNHNS and CDR2 SASEGT. The CDR3 covers 15 residues. CDR3 residues: CASSDEPGVYNEQFF.

The V gene is TRBV5-1, the J gene TRBJ2-1; TCRdb's D call, TRBD1, is unchecked because there is no DNA. Germline lookup yields CDR1 SGHRS and CDR2 YFSETQ. The CDR3 runs to 16 residues. The CDR3 sequence: CASSATGTGNSNEQFF.

The chain joins TRBV20-1 to TRBJ2-5; TCRdb names TRBD2, which stays unverified in the absence of DNA. CDR3 length: 14 residues. Germline V gives CDR1 DFQATT, CDR2 SNEGSKA (reference sequence). The CDR3 sequence: CSARGNSPQETQYF.

The CDR3 loop is CASRSTGSNTEAFF. The V call is TRBV27, the J call TRBJ1-1; TCRdb's assignment of TRBD1 cannot be checked, as there is no DNA. The CDR3 has 14 amino acids. Germline V lookup: CDR1 MNHEY, CDR2 SMNVEV (reference sequence).

This rearrangement joins TRBV29-1 to TRBJ1-1; TCRdb names TRBD1, which stays unverified in the absence of DNA. Germline lookup yields CDR1 SQVTM and CDR2 ANQGSEA. This CDR3 is built from 14 residues. The CDR3 reads CSVAGTGGDTEAFF.

The CDR3 is CASSLDGTSRQFF. This chain connects TRBV7-2 to TRBJ2-1; TCRdb indicates TRBD2, and absent DNA this call remains unverified. Germline CDR1 reads SGHTA; CDR2 reads FQGNSA. CDR3 size: 13 residues.

The CDR3: CASSAGTSFRQETQYF. The chain combines TRBV9 with TRBJ2-5; TCRdb's D call, TRBD2, is unchecked because there is no DNA. The CDR3 contains 16 residues. Germline values: CDR1 SGDLS, CDR2 YYNGEE. Full variable domain (rest looked up from reference TRBV9 and TRBJ2-5): DSGVTQTPKHLITATGQRVTLRCSPRSGDLSVYWYQQSLDQGLQFLIQYYNGEERAKGNILERFSAQQFPDLHSELNLSSLELGDSALYFCASSAGTSFRQETQYFGPGTRLLVL.

This chain connects TRBV19 to TRBJ1-2; the TRBD1 assignment by TCRdb is unverifiable without DNA. In germline, CDR1 is LNHDA, CDR2 SQIVND (reference sequence). There are 16 residues in the CDR3. CDR3 residues: CASSTLQGAENYGYTF. The complete variable domain, with remaining parts taken from reference TRBV19 and TRBJ1-2, reads DGGITQSPKYLFRKEGQNVTLSCEQNLNHDAMYWYRQDPGQGLRLIYYSQIVNDFQKGDIAEGYSVSREKKESFPLTVTSAQKNPTAFYLCASSTLQGAENYGYTFGSGTRLTVV.

V usage is TRBV20-1 and J usage is TRBJ2-1. CDR1 and CDR2 from the germline V gene are DFQATT and SNEGSKA (reference sequence). This CDR3 comprises 15 residues. The chain's CDR3 is CSARSGGSQYNEQFF.

The genes are TRBV29-1 and TRBJ1-4; as DNA is missing, the TRBD1 call by TCRdb cannot be tested. The germline CDR1 and CDR2 sequences are SQVTM and ANQGSEA. The CDR3 runs to 17 residues. CDR3 in amino acids: CSVEVRQGAGTNEKLFF.

The genes are TRBV7-6 and TRBJ2-7; TCRdb's D call, TRBD1, is unchecked because there is no DNA. Germline V gene lookup returns CDR1 SGHVS and CDR2 FNYEAQ. CDR3 length equals 14 residues. The CDR3 protein is CASSLDRVTHEQYF.

The genes are TRBV2 and TRBJ2-1; TCRdb gives TRBD1 as the D gene, but with no DNA this cannot be confirmed. Germline CDR1 reads SNHLY; CDR2 reads FYNNEI. The length of the CDR3 is 11 residues. Here the CDR3 reads CASKLGVEQFF.

The V call is TRBV29-1, the J call TRBJ2-1; TCRdb names TRBD2, which stays unverified in the absence of DNA. Germline assignment: CDR1 SQVTM and CDR2 ANQGSEA. This CDR3 has 14 amino acids. This CDR3 reads CSVPGGLVYNEQFF.

The chain combines TRBV2 with TRBJ2-3; TCRdb reports TRBD1, a call that lacks DNA to check it against. Germline lookup yields CDR1 SNHLY and CDR2 FYNNEI. This CDR3 is 14 amino acids long. The CDR3: CASTPQVFTDTQYF.

This sequence joins TRBV7-2 and TRBJ2-3; TCRdb outputs TRBD1, but without DNA this stays unchecked. CDR3 length: 14 amino acids. CDR1 is SGHTA, CDR2 FQGNSA, per germline. CDR3 residues: CASSLKSRDSPQYF.

The genes are TRBV11-2 and TRBJ2-7; TCRdb indicates TRBD2, and absent DNA this call remains unverified. The CDR3 has 13 residues. The germline CDR1 and CDR2 sequences are SGHAT and FQNNGV. Here the CDR3 reads CASGIAGGYEQYF.